The 22 T cell receptor beta chains in this list originate from one sample, sequenced in a study of control samples from healthy donors and cancer patients. Sequencing used immunoSEQ multiplex PCR; TCRdb keeps in-frame clones, though not all of them. The sample yields about 59,000 clones, about 87% seen once. Sequencing used PBMCs. The receptors here all came from an older woman with lung cancer.

The chain has TRBV19 and TRBJ2-3; possibly TRBD1 or TRBD2 for D (6 bases each). In germline, CDR1 is LNHDA, CDR2 SQIVND (reference sequence). V lost 3 bases and J 2 bases, leaving 12 bases between the germline ends. The length of the CDR3 is 15 residues. This CDR3 reads CASSIGGRATDTQYF. The CDR3 nucleotides read TGTGCCAGTAGTATCGGGGGCCGAGCCACAGATACGCAGTATTTT.

This chain uses TRBV7-3 with TRBJ2-1; 8 positions agree with TRBD2. The CDR3 sequence is 14 residues long. Germline CDR1 is SGHTA and CDR2 is FQGTGA. J lost 6 bases, V lost 4 bases, and 5 bases had no gene match. The CDR3 reads CASSSGLAPNEQFF. In DNA form, the CDR3 reads TGTGCCAGCAGCTCCGGACTAGCCCCCAATGAGCAGTTCTTC. The full variable domain, completed using reference TRBV7-3 and TRBJ2-1, is GAGVSQTPSNKVTEKGKYVELRCDPISGHTALYWYRQSLGQGPEFLIYFQGTGAADDSGLPNDRFFAVRPEGSVSTLKIQRTERGDSAVYLCASSSGLAPNEQFFGPGTRLTVL.

V usage is TRBV7-8 and J usage is TRBJ1-5; D is ambiguous. Between the trimmed V and J ends, which lost 5 bases and 0 bases, there was a span of 17 bases. This CDR3 contains 17 residues. Germline assignment: CDR1 SGHVS and CDR2 FQNEAQ. The CDR3 loop is CASSPPLDGVSNQPQHF. In DNA, the CDR3 is TGTGCCAGCAGCCCCCCCCTGGACGGGGTTAGCAATCAGCCCCAGCATTTT.

This clone was recorded only once. V and J are TRBV10-3 and TRBJ1-1, with D perhaps TRBD1 (5 bases). Trimming cost V 3 bases and J 3 bases, with 11 bases left between them. The CDR3 runs 14 residues. Germline V gene lookup returns CDR1 ENHRY and CDR2 SYGVKD. CDR3 region: CAISDKGRDTEAFF. DNA of the CDR3: TGTGCCATCAGTGATAAGGGACGGGACACTGAAGCTTTCTTT.

The chain combines TRBV18 with TRBJ1-6; D ambiguous. Between the trimmed V and J ends, which lost 0 bases and 7 bases, there was a span of 13 bases. The CDR3 consists of 16 residues. CDR1 KGHSH and CDR2 LQKENI come from the germline V gene. The CDR3 coding sequence is TGTGCCAGCTCACCACCGCCGGGTATCCGCAATTCACCCCTCCACTTT. Translated: CASSPPPGIRNSPLHF.

The chain employs TRBV18 and TRBJ1-2; TRBD1 agrees at 9 bases. Germline loops: CDR1 KGHSH, CDR2 LQKENI. This CDR3 has 14 amino acids. V was pared by 2 bases and J by 8 bases, with 6 bases of the junction left unmatched. CDR3 sequence reads: CASSPEGQGTGYTF. The CDR3 DNA sequence: TGTGCCAGCTCACCAGAGGGACAGGGAACGGGCTACACCTTC.

V is TRBV3-1 (or the pseudogene TRBV3-2) and J is TRBJ2-3, with TRBD2 as a possible D gene (5 bases). The CDR3 is 14 amino acids. Germline values: CDR1 LGHDT, CDR2 YNNKEL (reference sequence). Trimming took 4 bases from V and 1 from J, leaving 9 bases between them. In nucleotides, the CDR3 is TGTGCCAGCAGCCCGGTTAGCGGCACAGATACGCAGTATTTT. This encodes CASSPVSGTDTQYF.

This clone appeared once. This chain links TRBV2 with TRBJ2-5; D ambiguous. This CDR3 is 14 amino acids long. Germline V gene data show CDR1 as SNHLY and CDR2 as FYNNEI. Trimming cost V 7 bases and J 1 base, with 13 bases left between them. The CDR3 coding sequence is TGTGCCAGCACCCCGGCCGGCGGCCAAGAGACCCAGTACTTC. Translation gives CASTPAGGQETQYF.

The chain couples TRBV6-5 to TRBJ2-7; D may match TRBD1 or TRBD2 (6 bases each). The V gene's germline CDR1 is MNHEY and CDR2 SVGAGI. CDR3 size: 15 residues. Trimming shortened V by 0 bases and J by 9 bases, and 18 bases separated the two germline ends. CDR3 nucleotides: TGTGCCAGCAGTTACTCCGGCCGGGGGCCCCGAGGGCAGTACTTC. Translated, it gives CASSYSGRGPRGQYF.

V and J are TRBV10-3 and TRBJ2-3; no clear D gene. This CDR3 is 12 amino acids long. Trimming pared 10 bases from V and 0 bases from J, leaving 8 bases between. The germline V gene has CDR1 ENHRY and CDR2 SYGVKD. The CDR3 protein is CATSASTDTQYF. DNA for the CDR3: TGTGCCACCTCGGCCAGCACAGATACGCAGTATTTT.

The chain joins TRBV7-9 to TRBJ2-1; TRBD2 agrees at 9 bases. CDR1 and CDR2 (germline): SEHNR, FQNEAQ (reference sequence). V dropped 5 bases and J dropped 7; count of bases not matched to a gene: 15. This CDR3 region has 17 residues. CDR3 residues: CASSPPFRLAGRNEQFF. CDR3 coding DNA: TGTGCCAGCAGCCCCCCTTTCAGGCTAGCGGGAAGGAATGAGCAGTTCTTC.

The J gene is TRBJ1-5, the V gene TRBV28, with 7 positions matching TRBD1. V shed 0 bases and J 7 bases; nucleotides not matched to a gene: 9. Per germline, CDR1 MDHEN and CDR2 SYDVKM. This CDR3 region has 16 residues. DNA of the CDR3: TGTGCCAGCAGTTTATGGACAGGGCAAGCGAACCAGCCCCAGCATTTT. Translated, it gives CASSLWTGQANQPQHF. The complete variable domain, with remaining parts taken from reference TRBV28 and TRBJ1-5, reads DVKVTQSSRYLVKRTGEKVFLECVQDMDHENMFWYRQDPGLGLRLIYFSYDVKMKEKGDIPEGYSVSREKKERFSLILESASTNQTSMYLCASSLWTGQANQPQHFGDGTRLSIL.

This chain connects TRBV4-2 to TRBJ2-1; possible D gene TRBD2, 7 bases. Looked up from germline, CDR1 is LGHNA and CDR2 is YNFKEQ. The CDR3 sequence is 18 residues long. V gave up 1 base and J gave up 7 bases, with 23 bases separating them. CDR3 coding DNA: TGTGCCAGCAGCCAAGGAGACGCCGGACTAGGGGGGCCTAATGAGCAGTTCTTC. Translated, it gives CASSQGDAGLGGPNEQFF.

The chain recombines TRBV5-8 with TRBJ2-1; 7 nucleotides align to TRBD1. Trimming took 0 bases from V and 3 from J; bases not matched to a gene: 9. Germline V CDR1 and CDR2: SGHTS, YDEGEE. This CDR3 has 17 amino acids. The CDR3 region is CASSLDGGTAFYNEQFF. For the CDR3, the DNA is TGTGCCAGCAGCTTGGACGGTGGGACAGCTTTCTACAATGAGCAGTTCTTC.

V and J are TRBV4-2 and TRBJ1-2; no firm D call. Germline CDR1 LGHNA, CDR2 YNFKEQ. The CDR3 consists of 16 residues. Trimming stripped 0 bases from V and 5 bases from J, with 16 bases between. The CDR3 region is CASSQDLRQTPYGYTF. The CDR3 region has the DNA TGTGCCAGCAGCCAAGATCTGCGGCAGACTCCGTATGGCTACACCTTC.

The rearrangement links TRBV5-1 to TRBJ1-1; unclear D gene. This CDR3 comprises 13 residues. V was pared by 4 bases and J by 1 base, with 8 bases between. Germline lookup yields CDR1 SGHRS and CDR2 YFSETQ. The CDR3 DNA follows: TGCGCCAGCAGCCCGGACCCGAACACTGAAGCTTTCTTT. Encoded protein: CASSPDPNTEAFF.

The chain combines TRBV7-3 with TRBJ1-1; D not resolved. Trimming cost V 5 bases and J 1 base, with 8 bases left between them. This CDR3 is 13 amino acids long. Germline V gives CDR1 SGHTA, CDR2 FQGTGA. CDR3 bases: TGTGCCAGCAGCCAACAGAGGAACACTGAAGCTTTCTTT. Protein product: CASSQQRNTEAFF.

The chain combines TRBV7-9 with TRBJ1-6, with D unresolved. Germline CDR1 is SEHNR and CDR2 is FQNEAQ (reference sequence). The CDR3 has 13 residues. Between the trimmed V and J ends, which lost 4 bases and 7 bases, there was a span of 8 bases. The CDR3 sequence is CASSSASNSPLHF. DNA for the CDR3: TGTGCCAGCAGCTCCGCTTCAAATTCACCCCTCCACTTT.

The chain joins TRBV6-6 to TRBJ1-5; TRBD1 might be the D (6 bases). Trimming took off 5 bases at V and 3 bases at J, with 14 bases between the two ends. This CDR3 has 15 residues. Germline V gene lookup returns CDR1 MNHNY and CDR2 SVGAGI (reference sequence). The DNA of the CDR3 is TGTGCCAGCAGTCGAGTACAGGGTTTCAATCAGCCCCAGCATTTT. Translated, it gives CASSRVQGFNQPQHF.

The chain employs TRBV10-3 and TRBJ1-3; D uncertain. This CDR3 is 16 amino acids long. Germline V gene lookup returns CDR1 ENHRY and CDR2 SYGVKD. The V end lost 3 bases, the J end lost 0 bases, and 12 bases lay between the germline ends. The CDR3 DNA is TGTGCCATCAGTGACTTAGGACGGGACTCTGGAAACACCATATATTTT. This codes for CAISDLGRDSGNTIYF.

This chain uses TRBV19 with TRBJ1-4; D unclear. The germline CDR1 and CDR2 sequences are LNHDA and SQIVND (reference sequence). The CDR3 runs to 14 residues. Trimming removed 11 bases from V and 7 bases from J, with 20 bases in between. The CDR3 sequence: CASKERAVIEKLFF. CDR3 in DNA: TGTGCCTCAAAGGAAAGGGCAGTTATTGAAAAACTGTTTTTT.

The gene calls are TRBV6-2 or TRBV6-3 and TRBJ1-6; D is uncertain. The CDR3 runs 12 residues. V was trimmed by 2 bases and J by 12 bases, leaving 8 bases between them. Germline V gives CDR1 MNHEY, CDR2 SVGEGT. CDR3 residues: CASSYTVGPLHF. DNA of the CDR3: TGTGCCAGCAGTTACACCGTTGGACCCCTCCACTTT.